The present T cell receptor beta chain was sequenced within a study of naive and memory T cell subsets. An oligonucleotide containing a UMI was ligated to the 3' end of TCR cDNA. Whole blood, 2 to 2.5 ml, came from adult healthy volunteers. Reverse transcription used DNase-treated unsorted total RNA, aiming for 1 to 1000 ng. Overall study findings and caveats: Potentially, T cell activation and differentiation skew this RNA-based measurement.

Four PCR rounds used nested alpha and beta constant region primers plus the SP2 primer. A single record per CDR3 protein comes from TCRdb applying MiXCR to the 5' RACE reads. The sample includes roughly 48,000 distinct CDR3 sequences, about 4.4% seen only once; the top ten take under 0.95%. Germline-derived CDR1 and CDR2 are MDHEN and SYDVKM. The CDR3 covers 16 residues. Trimming left V 0 bases short and J 1 base short, with 10 bases between. Many counts were recorded for this clonotype. Its antigen is currently unknown. The chain is built from TRBV28 and TRBJ2-1, with a tentative D call TRBD1 (5 bases). The sequence was obtained from a female donor in good health. The CDR3 DNA reads TGTGCCAGCAGTTTATGGCAGGGCCTTTCCTACAATGAGCAGTTCTTC. As protein: CASSLWQGLSYNEQFF. The full variable domain, completed using reference TRBV28 and TRBJ2-1, is DVKVTQSSRYLVKRTGEKVFLECVQDMDHENMFWYRQDPGLGLRLIYFSYDVKMKEKGDIPEGYSVSREKKERFSLILESASTNQTSMYLCASSLWQGLSYNEQFFGPGTRLTVL.